This T cell receptor (beta chain) was captured by sequencing in a study of neoadjuvant nivolumab and ipilimumab in lung cancer. Study-level information: Nivolumab 3 mg/kg was given days 1, 15 and 29, plus ipilimumab 1 mg/kg day 1 in combination.

In regard to this clone: Other DNA sequences in this specimen translate into the identical CDR3.

Germline V lookup: CDR1 SGHTA, CDR2 FQGNSA. Unmatched junction bases numbered 2, after V lost 2 bases and J lost 2 bases. CDR3 length: 15 residues. Clones were sequenced by immunoSEQ multiplex PCR, and TCRdb holds only the in-frame ones, with some missing. The sample includes some 4,000 clones, roughly 76% of them seen just once. The sequence came from an adult with non-small cell lung cancer. Some clones in this sample may be carry-over from other donors' samples. This specimen was normal lung tissue adjacent to the tumor, taken after neoadjuvant nivolumab, alone or with ipilimumab, at or shortly before surgery. The V and J genes are TRBV7-2 and TRBJ2-7; TRBD2 aligns across 11 bases. CDR3 amino acids: CASSLRLAGPYEQYF. CDR3 coding DNA: TGTGCCAGCAGCTTACGACTAGCGGGGCCCTACGAGCAGTACTTC. Drawing the rest from reference TRBV7-2 and TRBJ2-7, the complete variable domain is GAGVSQSPSNKVTEKGKDVELRCDPISGHTALYWYRQSLGQGLEFLIYFQGNSAPDKSGLPSDRFSAERTGGSVSTLTIQRTQQEDSAVYLCASSLRLAGPYEQYFGPGTRLTVT.